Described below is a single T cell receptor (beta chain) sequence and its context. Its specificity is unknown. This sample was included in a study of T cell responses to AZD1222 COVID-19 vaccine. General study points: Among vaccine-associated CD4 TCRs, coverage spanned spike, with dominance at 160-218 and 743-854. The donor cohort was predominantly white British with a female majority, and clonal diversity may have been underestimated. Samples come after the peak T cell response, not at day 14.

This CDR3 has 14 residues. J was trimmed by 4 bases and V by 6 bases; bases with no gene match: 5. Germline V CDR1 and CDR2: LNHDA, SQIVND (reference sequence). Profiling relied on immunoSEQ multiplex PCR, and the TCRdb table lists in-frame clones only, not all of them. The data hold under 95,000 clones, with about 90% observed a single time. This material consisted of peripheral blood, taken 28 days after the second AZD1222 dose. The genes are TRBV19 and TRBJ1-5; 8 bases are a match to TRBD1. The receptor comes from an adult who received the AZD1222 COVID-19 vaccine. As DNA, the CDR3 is TGTGCCAGTAGGCTCGGACAGGGAAATCAGCCCCAGCATTTT. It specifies CASRLGQGNQPQHF.